The T cell receptor (beta chain) under discussion was sequenced for a study of T cell responses to AZD1222 COVID-19 vaccine. Study-level findings and limits: Most donors were white British, females outnumbered males, and clonal diversity was possibly underestimated. Spike-specific TCR breadth and depth rose after two AZD1222 doses.

On this clone itself: Antigen: not known.

Germline loops: CDR1 SGDLS, CDR2 YYNGEE. After removal of 6 bases from V and 3 bases from J, the junction contained 8 bases not matched to a gene. There are 15 residues in the CDR3. Measured with immunoSEQ multiplex PCR; TCRdb has only the in-frame clones, and not every one. The table records 85,000 to 100,000 clones, around 86% of them present only once. The sample was peripheral blood, taken on day 0 of AZD1222 vaccination. The rearrangement joins TRBV9 to TRBJ2-2, with TRBD1 matching 7 bases. This TCR was sampled from an adult in good health. Here the CDR3 DNA reads TGTGCCAGCACCACAGGGGTCTTCTACACCGGGGAGCTGTTTTTT. It codes for CASTTGVFYTGELFF. The full variable domain, in which reference TRBV9 and TRBJ2-2 provide the parts outside the CDR3, is DSGVTQTPKHLITATGQRVTLRCSPRSGDLSVYWYQQSLDQGLQFLIQYYNGEERAKGNILERFSAQQFPDLHSELNLSSLELGDSALYFCASTTGVFYTGELFFGEGSRLTVL.